This is a list of T cell receptor beta chains from one sample in a study of T-cell reconstitution after alpha-beta-depleted transplantation in children. Each CDR3 protein gets one entry after TCRdb re-called the PCR reads with MiXCR. The sample contains 450,000 to 700,000 distinct CDR3 sequences, approximately 30% of which appear only once. Material: PBMCs, obtained before TCRalphabeta/CD19-depleted stem cell transplant. These receptors all stem from a boy younger than two with Wiskott-Aldrich syndrome, due to receive a stem cell transplant. Each CDR3 is given with its conserved first and last residue. The D gene is left open where the match is weak. Clone size is given for some rows only: seen once, a few or many times, or a class if the clone is expanded.

abundance,d_gene,v_gene,j_gene,CDR3aa,CDR3nt
many,NA,TRBV3-1,TRBJ2-7,CASSQVGYEQYF,TGTGCCAGCAGCCAAGTAGGGTACGAGCAGTACTTC
NA,NA,TRBV24-1,TRBJ2-6,CATSGFRGSGANVLTF,TGTGCCACCAGTGGATTCCGAGGCTCTGGGGCCAACGTCCTGACTTTC
NA,TRBD1,TRBV5-1,TRBJ1-4,CASSRQGVGDEKLFF,TGCGCCAGCAGCCGACAGGGCGTGGGAGATGAAAAACTGTTTTTT
NA,NA,TRBV12-3/TRBV12-4,TRBJ2-2,CASTIQGSGELFF,TGTGCCAGCACTATACAGGGTTCCGGGGAGCTGTTTTTT
few,NA,TRBV5-1,TRBJ2-5,CASSVDWASETQYF,TGCGCCAGCAGCGTCGACTGGGCCTCGGAGACCCAGTACTTC
NA,NA,TRBV7-2,TRBJ2-1,CATKVNEQFF,TGTGCCACCAAGGTCAATGAGCAGTTCTTC
few,NA,TRBV5-1,TRBJ2-4,CASSLEGPDIQYF,TGCGCCAGCAGCTTGGAGGGACCGGACATTCAGTACTTC
NA,NA,TRBV12-3/TRBV12-4,TRBJ2-5,CASSWDLETQYF,TGTGCCAGCAGTTGGGACCTGGAGACCCAGTACTTC
NA,TRBD2,TRBV27,TRBJ2-3,CASRPWTSGISTDTQYF,TGTGCCAGCAGACCGTGGACTAGCGGGATCAGCACAGATACGCAGTATTTT
few,TRBD2,TRBV7-2,TRBJ2-3,CASSLAGGPSNTQYF,TGTGCCAGCAGCTTAGCGGGAGGGCCCTCTAATACGCAGTATTTT
few,TRBD1,TRBV5-1,TRBJ2-7,CASSSTGQGSYEQYF,TGCGCCAGCAGCTCGACGGGACAGGGATCCTACGAGCAGTACTTC
NA,NA,TRBV27,TRBJ1-4,CASSLILEEKLFF,TGTGCCAGCAGTTTAATATTGGAAGAAAAACTGTTTTTT
NA,NA,TRBV10-2,TRBJ1-5,CASSVSSSNQPQHF,TGCGCCAGCAGTGTGTCTTCGAGCAATCAGCCCCAGCATTTT
few,TRBD2,TRBV5-6,TRBJ2-1,CASSSRLAGDFNEQFF,TGTGCCAGCAGCTCCCGACTAGCGGGAGATTTCAATGAGCAGTTCTTC
NA,NA,TRBV5-1,TRBJ2-1,CASSPPGVSNEQFF,TGCGCCAGCAGCCCTCCGGGAGTATCCAATGAGCAGTTCTTC
few,NA,TRBV5-1,TRBJ2-4,CASSLAVFGEDIQYF,TGCGCCAGCAGCTTGGCCGTTTTCGGTGAGGACATTCAGTACTTC
NA,TRBD2,TRBV20-1,TRBJ2-7,CSANPYGLAGGTAYEQYF,TGCAGTGCTAACCCTTACGGACTAGCGGGAGGGACCGCCTACGAGCAGTACTTC
many,TRBD2,TRBV11-3,TRBJ2-1,CASSLGGRAANEQFF,TGTGCCAGCAGCTTAGGGGGGAGGGCCGCCAATGAGCAGTTCTTC
few,NA,TRBV5-1,TRBJ2-1,CASSNRVNEQFF,TGCGCCAGCAGCAACAGAGTCAATGAGCAGTTCTTC
few,TRBD1,TRBV28,TRBJ2-7,CASSTDRSHEQYF,TGTGCCAGCAGCACGGACAGGTCCCACGAGCAGTACTTC
NA,TRBD2,TRBV5-1,TRBJ2-1,CASSSLGLAGGFSYNEQFF,TGCGCCAGCAGCTCCCTCGGACTAGCGGGAGGTTTTTCCTACAATGAGCAGTTCTTC
few,TRBD1,TRBV5-5,TRBJ2-3,CASSLRQGRNTQYF,TGTGCCAGCAGCCTTCGACAGGGTCGCAATACGCAGTATTTT
NA,NA,TRBV9,TRBJ2-5,CASSARMVQETQYF,TGTGCCAGCAGCGCCCGTATGGTTCAAGAGACCCAGTACTTC
few,TRBD2,TRBV7-8,TRBJ2-7,CASSLKTSGASSYEQYF,TGTGCCAGCAGCTTAAAGACTAGCGGAGCGAGCTCCTACGAGCAGTACTTC
few,NA,TRBV19,TRBJ2-1,CASSIGLFPDNEQFF,TGTGCCAGTAGTATAGGTCTTTTCCCCGACAATGAGCAGTTCTTC